Included here is one T cell receptor beta chain sequence, with context. Antigen specificity is unknown. CD45RA-negative memory and CD45RA+ naive subsets were split from the CD4+ cells. Here immunoSEQ multiplex PCR was the method, and the copy in TCRdb shows in-frame clones only, minus some. The sample contains 2 million to 3 million clones, over 85% of which appear only once. The sample originates from a study of shared clonotypes between healthy human individuals. Trimming took 4 bases from V and 6 from J, leaving 13 bases between them. CDR1 is LNHDA and CDR2 is SQIVND in the germline V gene (reference sequence). The CDR3 covers 13 residues. Findings of the study overall: With few donors, the genetic and exposure-history diversity represented was limited. Naive subsets usually exceeded memory subsets in estimated richness.

Sequences were obtained from naive CD4+ T cells from PBMCs. Documented subset: CD45RA+ positively selected. This chain uses TRBV19 with TRBJ2-7; a weak D match, TRBD1 (5 bases). This TCR was sampled from a man aged 18 to 29 in good health. Some clones in this sample may be carry-over from other donors' samples. CDR3 protein: CASSKMAGFEQYF. CDR3 nucleotide sequence: TGTGCCAGTAGTAAGATGGCAGGGTTCGAGCAGTACTTC.